This entry features one TCR beta chain sequence. This record comes from a study of blood T cell repertoires in COVID-19. Study-wide background: Italy, Spain and the United States were the sources of the convalescent and acute COVID-19 samples. T cells, B-cell-depleted T cells, or PBMCs provided the cDNA or gDNA that served as material.

In the source study's methods: Estimates of nucleated cell counts were drawn from the amplification of reference gene primers. Libraries were prepared by immunoSEQ multiplex PCR; TCRdb keeps only in-frame clonotypes and omits some of them. The V and J calls and clone size come from that table; D and trimming were worked out from the DNA. The sample shows about 140,000 clones, roughly 89% of them seen only once. The germline gives CDR1 SGHTA, CDR2 FQGNSA. Trimming removed 7 bases from V and 11 bases from J, with 25 bases in between. There are 15 residues in the CDR3. The chain is built from TRBV7-2 and TRBJ2-3; D perhaps matches TRBD2 (7 bases). The source of this sequence is a middle-aged woman with acute or convalescent COVID-19. The sample comprised peripheral blood. Written as DNA, the CDR3 is TGTGCCAGCACCCCCGGGGGCGGGAGCTTTTGGGGGCAGTATTTT. Protein product: CASTPGGGSFWGQYF. The full variable domain, rest sourced from reference TRBV7-2 and TRBJ2-3, is GAGVSQSPSNKVTEKGKDVELRCDPISGHTALYWYRQSLGQGLEFLIYFQGNSAPDKSGLPSDRFSAERTGGSVSTLTIQRTQQEDSAVYLCASTPGGGSFWGQYFGPGTRLTVL.